Listed below are T cell receptor beta chains from one sample, sequenced in a study of blood T cells in healthy people across ages. TCRdb itself ran the 5' RACE reads through MiXCR, one entry per CDR3 protein. The repertoire has about 1.6 million distinct CDR3 sequences, roughly 30% of them found once; the top ten carry about 11%. The sample comprised blood. The origin of the receptors is a woman aged 25 to 45 in good health. The CDR3 runs from the conserved cysteine through the conserved F or W. D genes are given only for firm matches. Clone size is stated in some rows and not others, as once, few, many or a class when expanded.

few	16	TRBV6-5	.	TRBJ2-1	TGTGCCAGCAGTTACTCAAGGGTTTATTCCTACAATGAGCAGTTCTTC	CASSYSRVYSYNEQFF
.	16	TRBV27	TRBD1	TRBJ1-6	TGTGCCAGCAGTTTAACAAGAACAGGGGATAATTCACCCCTCCACTTT	CASSLTRTGDNSPLHF
few	15	TRBV6-1	TRBD1	TRBJ2-1	TGTGCCAGCAGCTCTAGGACAGGGGTTTACAATGAGCAGTTCTTC	CASSSRTGVYNEQFF
.	17	TRBV6-5	.	TRBJ2-1	TGTGCCAGCAGTTACCGGACCCCCGTGGGGACCTACAATGAGCAGTTCTTC	CASSYRTPVGTYNEQFF
.	17	TRBV6-6	TRBD2	TRBJ2-2	TGTGCCAGCCGATCCCCGGGAAGCGGGGGGACAACCGGGGAGCTGTTTTTT	CASRSPGSGGTTGELFF
few	13	TRBV10-3	.	TRBJ2-2	TGTGCCATCGGAGCGGAGAACACCGGGGAGCTGTTTTTT	CAIGAENTGELFF
few	15	TRBV9	.	TRBJ2-7	TGTGCCAGCAGCGTAGAAGGGGCCCCAGGCGACGAGCAGTACTTC	CASSVEGAPGDEQYF
once	15	TRBV15	TRBD2	TRBJ2-1	TGTGCCACCAGCAGAGAGGGACCAGCGGGGCCCCAGAGGTTCTTC	CATSREGPAGPQRFF
.	15	TRBV7-2	TRBD1	TRBJ1-4	TGTGCCAGCAGCTTAGGGGGACAGTTAAGGCAAAAACTGTTTTTT	CASSLGGQLRQKLFF
.	14	TRBV20-1	.	TRBJ1-1	TGCAGTGCTAGAGAACAGGTCTTGAACACTGAAGCTTTCTTT	CSAREQVLNTEAFF
.	16	TRBV11-3	.	TRBJ2-1	TGTGCCAGCAGCTTAGAACGGGCGGGGGCCGACGGGAAGCAGTTCTTC	CASSLERAGADGKQFF
few	14	TRBV11-2	.	TRBJ2-1	TGTGCCAGCAGCTTGAGACTTCGGGGTAATGAGCAGTTCTTC	CASSLRLRGNEQFF
once	13	TRBV9	.	TRBJ1-4	TGTGCCAGCAGCGTAGAGTCAGAAGGAAAACTGTTTTTT	CASSVESEGKLFF
.	16	TRBV15	TRBD2	TRBJ2-3	TGTGCCACCAGCAGAGATGGGGGGGGGGGAGCAGATACGCAGTATTTT	CATSRDGGGGADTQYF
few	13	TRBV6-1	.	TRBJ1-2	TGTGCCTCGGGTGGAGTAGGGGGTTATGGCTACACCTTC	CASGGVGGYGYTF
.	13	TRBV7-7	.	TRBJ2-7	TGTGCCAGCAGCCCCTCCAGCGTGAGGGAGCAGTACTTC	CASSPSSVREQYF
few	15	TRBV13	.	TRBJ2-1	TGTGCCAGCAGCTTAGGGACTCCGGGGTACAATGAGCAGTTCTTC	CASSLGTPGYNEQFF
few	16	TRBV28	TRBD2	TRBJ2-5	TGTGCCAGCAGTTTATTGGGACTAGCGGGAGAAGAGACCCAGTACTTC	CASSLLGLAGEETQYF
few	14	TRBV5-1	.	TRBJ2-4	TGCGCCAGCAGTCATTCGCGGGGTGAAAACATTCAGTACTTC	CASSHSRGENIQYF
.	14	TRBV20-1	.	TRBJ1-2	TGCAGTGCTAGAGCCCTGGGGGGCGCATATGGCTACACCTTC	CSARALGGAYGYTF
few	15	TRBV12-3/TRBV12-4	TRBD2	TRBJ2-1	TGTGCCAGCAGTTTGGGGGCGGGAGGGCTGAATGAGCAGTTCTTC	CASSLGAGGLNEQFF
.	14	TRBV12-3/TRBV12-4	.	TRBJ2-5	TGTGCCAGCAGTCTCACCTGGTACAGGGAGACCCAGTACTTC	CASSLTWYRETQYF
.	14	TRBV20-1	TRBD1	TRBJ2-7	TGCAGTGCCGCCCGGGACAGGGACAGTTACGAGCAGTACTTC	CSAARDRDSYEQYF
few	15	TRBV6-1	TRBD1	TRBJ2-1	TGTGCCAGCCAAATGGGACAGGGGGCTTGGAATGAGCAGTTCTTC	CASQMGQGAWNEQFF
.	15	TRBV15	.	TRBJ1-5	TGTGCCACCAGCAGAGATGGGAGTTCTGGTCAGCCCCAGCATTTT	CATSRDGSSGQPQHF
few	13	TRBV24-1	.	TRBJ2-1	TGTGCCACTCAGCGGAGCTCCTACAATGAGCAGTTCTTC	CATQRSSYNEQFF
.	13	TRBV12-3/TRBV12-4	TRBD1	TRBJ1-2	TGTGCCAGCACCCTGGACAGGGAGGGTGGCTACACCTTC	CASTLDREGGYTF
.	14	TRBV5-1	TRBD1	TRBJ2-3	TGCGCCAGCTTACCGAGACAGGGAGCGGATACGCAGTATTTT	CASLPRQGADTQYF